This T cell receptor beta chain came from a study of OX40 agonist ivuxolimab in advanced cancers. Study context: Dose-escalation subjects each had hepatocellular carcinoma, melanoma, renal cell or head and neck cancer. Three patients, one with hepatocellular carcinoma and two with cutaneous melanoma, achieved partial responses. Treatment received earlier with anti-PD-1, anti-PD-L1 or anti-CTLA-4 agents was allowed, and approximately 40% had some.

Turning to this clone: Antigen specificity is unknown.

The data were produced by immunoSEQ multiplex PCR, yet TCRdb's version contains in-frame clones alone and is incomplete. The data contain over 40,000 clones, 65% to 85% of them singletons. Regarding the study as a whole: CD4+ and CD8+ blood T cells expanded clonally by week 6 at 0.1 to 3.0 mg/kg.

Trimming left V 4 bases short and J 4 bases short, with 15 bases between. CDR3 length: 15 residues. Germline CDR1 reads SGHNT; CDR2 reads YENEEA. Sequenced here: CD4+ or CD8+ T cells sorted from blood, sampled in a trial of the OX40 agonist ivuxolimab. The sequence derives from an adult with an advanced solid tumor such as melanoma, head and neck, liver or kidney cancer. The V call is TRBV11-3, the J call TRBJ2-3; the D gene is possibly TRBD1 (6 bases). The CDR3 DNA is TGTGCCAGCAGCTCCGGAGCAGGGGTCGCAGATACGCAGTATTTT. Residues: CASSSGAGVADTQYF.